Listed below are T cell receptor beta chains from one sample, sequenced in a study of blood T cells in healthy people across ages. TCRdb re-called the 5' RACE reads with MiXCR, one entry per CDR3 protein. The table lists 1,100,000 or so distinct CDR3 sequences, 35% to 55% of them singletons, with approximately 17% in the top ten. Sequences were obtained from blood. The receptors originated from a woman aged 60-70 years in good health. Both conserved end residues are part of each CDR3. A D gene is named only where the DNA matches it firmly. The listing skips clone size in some rows; elsewhere it reads once, few, many or a size class.

v_call	j_call	d_call	cdr3_length	clone_size	cdr3_nt	cdr3_aa
TRBV14	TRBJ1-2	-	14	few	TGTGCCAGCAGCCTTTCGGGAGCAGACTATGGCTACACCTTC	CASSLSGADYGYTF
TRBV6-2/TRBV6-3	TRBJ2-1	-	15	-	TGTGCCAGCAGTTTTCGACAGGTCGGACTTGCTGAGCAGTTCTTC	CASSFRQVGLAEQFF
TRBV20-1	TRBJ2-5	-	12	-	TGCAGTGCTAGAAGCAACCAAGAGACCCAGTACTTC	CSARSNQETQYF
TRBV9	TRBJ2-7	-	15	once	TGTGCCAGCAGCGTAGTAACAGCGGCCTTCTCCGAGCAGTACTTC	CASSVVTAAFSEQYF
TRBV9	TRBJ1-6	TRBD1	15	-	TGTGCCAGCAGCGAAGGGACAGGCTATAATTCACCCCTCCACTTT	CASSEGTGYNSPLHF
TRBV11-2	TRBJ2-3	TRBD2	18	-	TGTGCCAGCGCGTCAGGACTAGCGGGAGGGCCGCAGGAAGATACGCAGTATTTT	CASASGLAGGPQEDTQYF
TRBV2	TRBJ1-4	TRBD1	15	few	TGTGCCAGCATTTTAGACAGGGGGACTGGGGAAAAACTGTTTTTT	CASILDRGTGEKLFF
TRBV5-1	TRBJ2-3	-	14	-	TGCGCCAGCAGCTTTTCGACTACTAGTGACACGCAGTATTTT	CASSFSTTSDTQYF
TRBV12-5	TRBJ2-1	TRBD1	15	-	TGTGCTAGTGGCTGGACTGGGACAGGATACAATGAGCAGTTCTTC	CASGWTGTGYNEQFF
TRBV25-1	TRBJ1-6	TRBD1	17	-	TGTGCCAGCAGTGAAGAAGGGATCACAGGGGAGGATTCACCCCTCCACTTT	CASSEEGITGEDSPLHF
TRBV6-5	TRBJ2-2	TRBD2	15	few	TGTGCCAGCAGACTAGCGCCCTCGAACACCGGGGAGCTGTTTTTT	CASRLAPSNTGELFF
TRBV10-3	TRBJ2-7	TRBD1	13	many	TGTGCCATCAGTGGACAGGGGGCAGGCGAGCAGTACTTC	CAISGQGAGEQYF
TRBV6-1	TRBJ2-7	TRBD2	15	-	TGTGCCAGCAGTGAAGTCGGCGGGAGATCCTACGAGCAGTACTTC	CASSEVGGRSYEQYF
TRBV20-1	TRBJ2-1	-	13	-	TGCAGTGCCCGTTGGGTGGGTCAGGGTGAGCAGTTCTTC	CSARWVGQGEQFF
TRBV20-1	TRBJ2-5	-	12	-	TGCAGTGAAAGGAGGGCCAAAGAGACCCAGTACTTC	CSERRAKETQYF
TRBV6-2/TRBV6-3	TRBJ2-1	-	12	-	TGTGCCAGCAGTGTGACTTACAATGAGCGGTACTTC	CASSVTYNERYF
TRBV20-1	TRBJ2-7	-	11	few	TGCAGTGCAATTCGCGGCGACGAGCAGTACTTC	CSAIRGDEQYF
TRBV5-1	TRBJ2-7	-	16	-	TGCGCCAGCAGCTCCAGCCCTGGGGATATCCCCTACGAGCAGTACTTC	CASSSSPGDIPYEQYF
TRBV12-3/TRBV12-4	TRBJ2-7	-	15	-	TGTGCCAGCAGTTTAGGGGGGACTTTCTCCTACGAGCAGTACTTC	CASSLGGTFSYEQYF
TRBV29-1	TRBJ2-7	-	16	few	TGCAGCGTTGAAGATCAGGGACGGAGCTCCTACAATGAGCAGTACTTC	CSVEDQGRSSYNEQYF
TRBV6-5	TRBJ2-1	TRBD2	16	few	TGTGCCAGCAGTCCTAGCGGGAGGGTTAACTACAATGAGCAGTTCTTC	CASSPSGRVNYNEQFF
TRBV27	TRBJ2-1	-	13	-	TGTGCCAGCAGTGTAGTATCGGTTAATGAGCAGTTCTTC	CASSVVSVNEQFF
TRBV5-1	TRBJ2-7	-	12	few	TGCGCCAGCAGCCGTACAAACTACGAGCAGTACTTC	CASSRTNYEQYF
TRBV27	TRBJ2-7	-	15	-	TGTGCCAGCAGGGACAGACGGGGGTACAGCAACGAGCAGTACTTC	CASRDRRGYSNEQYF
TRBV28	TRBJ2-7	TRBD2	15	few	TGTGCCAGCAGCGGGTTCGGCGGGAGAAGAAACGAGCAGTACTTC	CASSGFGGRRNEQYF
TRBV20-1	TRBJ2-3	-	16	-	TGCAGTGCTAGAGGCTCCGGGTCGTTGGCCACAGATACGCAGTATTTT	CSARGSGSLATDTQYF
TRBV7-8	TRBJ2-7	TRBD1	15	-	TGTGCCAGCAGCTTAGCTGGACAGGGGAGCCACGAGCAGTACTTC	CASSLAGQGSHEQYF
TRBV20-1	TRBJ2-5	-	13	-	TGCAGTGCTAGAGCCCCGTTGCTGGAGACCCAGTACTTC	CSARAPLLETQYF
TRBV7-2	TRBJ2-7	TRBD2	15	-	TGTGCCAGCAGTTGGACTAGCGGGATATCCTACGAGCAGTACTTC	CASSWTSGISYEQYF
TRBV21-1	TRBJ2-5	-	15	-	TGTGCCAGCAGCTACCCGGACGTCCATGCAGAGACCCAGTACTTC	CASSYPDVHAETQYF
TRBV12-3/TRBV12-4	TRBJ2-7	-	14	-	TGTGCCAGCAGCCACGCCGTGGCAAGATACGAGCAGTACTTC	CASSHAVARYEQYF
TRBV12-3/TRBV12-4	TRBJ1-4	-	15	-	TGTGCCAGCAGTTCGGGACTCTCAAGCGATGAAAAACTGTTTTTT	CASSSGLSSDEKLFF
TRBV7-9	TRBJ2-7	-	14	-	TGTGCCAGCAGCCCAGGGGTCGCCGGTTACGAGCAGTACTTC	CASSPGVAGYEQYF
TRBV7-2	TRBJ2-3	TRBD2	18	-	TGTGCCAGCAGCTCCGGGACTAGCGGGAGGGTTAAGCAAGATACGCAGTATTTT	CASSSGTSGRVKQDTQYF
TRBV29-1	TRBJ2-4	TRBD2	18	-	TGCAGCGCTTTTGCACCCGGAGGGAGGGAAGGAGCCAAAAACATTCAGTACTTC	CSAFAPGGREGAKNIQYF
TRBV3-1	TRBJ2-1	TRBD2	16	few	TGTGCCAGCAGCCAACCAGGCCTAGCGGGCGACAATGAGCAGTTCTTC	CASSQPGLAGDNEQFF
TRBV7-6	TRBJ2-3	TRBD2	18	-	TGTGCCAGCAGCTTAGTCCTAACCCCGGGACTAGGCACAGATACGCAGTATTTT	CASSLVLTPGLGTDTQYF
TRBV29-1	TRBJ2-7	-	12	many	TGCAGCGCCGGGACGGCCTCCTACGAGCAGTACTTC	CSAGTASYEQYF
TRBV7-2	TRBJ2-5	TRBD2	15	-	TGTGCCAGCAGCTTAGAAGGCCGACTAGCGGAGACCCAGTACTTC	CASSLEGRLAETQYF
TRBV7-2	TRBJ2-4	TRBD2	15	many	TGTGCCAGCAGCTTAGCGGGAGGGGCCAAAAACATTCAGTACTTC	CASSLAGGAKNIQYF
TRBV24-1	TRBJ2-5	-	17	few	TGTGCCACCAGTGACCCTGGGGACTGGCGCCGCGGTGAGACCCAGTACTTC	CATSDPGDWRRGETQYF
TRBV7-6	TRBJ2-7	-	11	few	TGTGCCAGCAGGTCTCAAGGGGAGCAGTACTTC	CASRSQGEQYF
TRBV6-1	TRBJ2-3	TRBD2	17	few	TGTGCCAGCAGTGTCCGGACTAGCGGAGCTAGCACAGATACGCAGTATTTT	CASSVRTSGASTDTQYF
TRBV10-3	TRBJ2-1	-	15	few	TGTGCCATCAGTACTCTCGGTCTTTCGGGGGATGAGCAGTTCTTC	CAISTLGLSGDEQFF